This TCR beta chain came from a study of vaccination effects on CD4 cells after COVID-19. Viral peptide pools were used in the ViraFEST assay to expand antigen-specific CD4+ T cells, and sequencing came afterward. An approximately 10-day culture period preceded the isolation of CD4+ T cells. Negative nucleocapsid antibody tests before and after vaccination confirmed no previous SARS-CoV-2 infection. Remarks on this clone: No antigen is known for it.

The CDR3 is 17 amino acids. The germline V gene has CDR1 LGHNA and CDR2 YSLEER. V lost 0 bases to trimming and J lost 6 bases, with 20 bases between them. The assay was immunoSEQ multiplex PCR, and TCRdb's table has in-frame clones only and misses some. The table shows fewer than 85,000 clones, with about four fifths occurring only once. Sequenced here: CD4+ T cells from PBMCs cultured with SARS-CoV-2 spike peptides, sampled before COVID-19 vaccination. The receptor comes from a human donor who received a COVID-19 vaccine. The chain has TRBV4-3 and TRBJ1-2; possibly TRBD1 for D (5 bases). The CDR3 here is CASSQDPTGGGYDGYTF. The CDR3 bases are TGCGCCAGCAGCCAAGATCCTACCGGTGGGGGGTATGATGGCTACACCTTC.